What follows describes a single T cell receptor (beta chain). The target of this receptor is not known. Base qualities are not at hand, and no much larger clone is one base apart. TCRbeta CDR3 regions were amplified from genomic DNA using the immunoSEQ Assay, a bias-controlled multiplex PCR. Under the source paper's analysis protocol: The number of nucleated cells in each sample was estimated by amplification of reference gene primers within the assay. To quantify the absolute abundance of each unique TCRbeta CDR3 rearrangement, sequence reads were collapsed and filtered. For each sample, productive Simpson clonality was calculated as the square root of Simpson's diversity index across productive rearrangements. TCRdb's version of the immuneACCESS table is confined to in-frame rearrangements and falls short of the full clone set. An unresolved V gene accounts for under half of the shortfall where checked; the remainder is of unknown origin. V, J and clone size were drawn from that table, and D and trimming were deduced from the DNA. The sample table records approximately 200,000 clones; 82% of these occur just once. The top ten clones comprise roughly 10% of the sample.

Enrolling through a virtual design, the prospective study's participants ranged in age from roughly 18 to 90 years and lived across roughly 23 United States geographic areas. In the prospective study, cohorts were assigned on the basis of participant-reported clinical history obtained from a screening survey and a study questionnaire. For ImmuneRACE Cohort 3, a participant was defined as recovered based on two consecutive negative NP/OP PCR tests, clearance by a healthcare professional, or resolution of symptoms. In the prospective study, whole blood, serum and a nasopharyngeal or oropharyngeal swab were collected from each participant by mobile phlebotomists. Prospective study participants could optionally give additional blood draws and questionnaires over an approximately two-month period. Prospective study blood samples were shipped either frozen or at room temperature before DNA extraction.

This record belongs to a study of blood T cell repertoires in COVID-19 (TCRdb year 2020). With regard to the full study: Samples covering the acute and convalescent phases of COVID-19 were provided by collaborators in the United States, Italy and Spain. The prospective study material was composed of cDNA or gDNA derived from T cells, B-cell-depleted T cells, or PBMCs. Deeply sampled blood TCRbeta repertoires from subjects exposed to, actively infected with, or recovered from COVID-19 were included in the dataset. The repertoires were released in a freely available public database meant as a resource for research on the immune response to SARS-CoV-2. Samples came from the ongoing ImmuneRACE study (first 160 participants) plus 1,254 subjects from 6 global collaborators. Nearly every sample came with metadata listing a de-identified subject ID, COVID-19 status, age in years and sex. Where available, HLA class I and class II types were taken from metadata supplied by the sample provider and were not determined by assay-based typing. What the work shows at the level of the full study, not this receptor alone: Clinical and demographic metadata were provided uncurated, with the amount varying by source and participant.

V is cut back by 6 bases and J by 3 bases, with 12 bases in the junction unmatched. From the cysteine up to the phenylalanine, the CDR3 has a length of 16 residues. Only the CDR3 DNA is retained, 48 bases long and in frame from the first base. The germline V gene yields MRHNA for CDR1 and SNTAGT for CDR2. The clonotype comes from a man aged 35 to 55 who had recovered from COVID-19. The receptor chain draws on TRBV6-4 and TRBJ1-1; 8 bases in between match TRBD1. Sequenced material: PBMCs or T cells enriched from blood (not recorded which). The CDR3 protein sequence reads: CASRNSNRGWDTEAFF. In nucleotide form, the sequence is TGTGCCAGCAGGAACAGCAACAGGGGGTGGGACACTGAAGCTTTCTTT.